This T cell receptor beta chain was captured in a study of T cell repertoires in cytomegalovirus infection. In the study overall: In the study, CMV epitopes included recently identified HLA-C-restricted and well-studied HLA-B-restricted ones. Indications of both CMV infection and matching HLA type were provided by public TCR beta signatures.

Study observations and caveats: HLA-C-restricted CMV-specific TCR beta clonotypes were dominant in the ex vivo response. The cumulative frequency of public TCR beta families distinguished individuals who carried CMV together with the relevant HLA.

The CDR3 length is 14 residues. The germline CDR1 and CDR2 sequences are SGHVS and FQNEAQ. The V segment lost 5 bases and the J segment 6 bases; nucleotides outside the gene matches: 8. In its sample, this clonotype was seen many times. Antigen unknown. One entry per CDR3 protein, called by TCRdb with MiXCR from the reads. The sample yields approximately 76,000 distinct CDR3 sequences, roughly a quarter seen once. The chain recombines TRBV7-8 with TRBJ1-1; 8 bases line up with TRBD1. Here the sequenced sample was CD8+ T cells from cultured PBMCs, taken from culture after CMV antigen stimulation. The sequence came from a human donor in good health (CMV status not recorded). Some clones in this sample may be carry-over from other donors' samples. CDR3 nucleotide sequence: TGTGCCAGCAGCGCGGACAGGGATCGGGCTGAAGCTTTCTTT. It yields the protein CASSADRDRAEAFF.